These 12 T cell receptor beta chains originate from one sample sequenced in a study of T cells after yellow fever vaccination. TCRdb re-called the 5' RACE reads through MiXCR, storing one row per CDR3 protein. The top ten clones hold approximately 0.84% of a sample with under 250,000 distinct CDR3 sequences, 6.9% of them seen once. The sample here was CD4+ T cells sorted from PBMCs, taken 15 days after the yellow fever booster vaccination. These receptors were taken from a man aged 30 to 45 who received the YFV17D yellow fever vaccine.

This clonotype was recorded many times. V gene TRBV5-1 combines with J gene TRBJ1-1; D perhaps matches TRBD1 (6 bases). The CDR3 loop spans 15 amino acids. V lost 6 bases and J lost 1, with 16 bases in between. Germline V gene sequence: CDR1 SGHRS, CDR2 YFSETQ. This CDR3 reads CASTNNGQTNTEAFF. The CDR3 nucleotides are TGCGCCAGCACCAATAATGGACAGACGAACACTGAAGCTTTCTTT.

This clonotype was seen more than once but under ten times. The V gene is TRBV20-1, the J gene TRBJ2-7; D could derive from TRBD1 or TRBD2 (5 bases each). The V gene lost 5 bases and the J gene lost 6 bases, with 20 bases spanning the gap. CDR1 DFQATT and CDR2 SNEGSKA come from the germline V gene (reference sequence). The CDR3 has 14 residues. The CDR3 region has the DNA TGCAGTGCTCGAACTAGGACACCGCAGGGCGAGCAGTACTTC. Its translation: CSARTRTPQGEQYF.

This clonotype was found many times. The gene calls are TRBV5-1 and TRBJ2-5; tentatively, D is TRBD1 (6 bases). V was cut by 2 bases and J by 3 bases, with 11 bases left in between. There are 14 residues in the CDR3. The germline V gene has CDR1 SGHRS and CDR2 YFSETQ. DNA for the CDR3: TGCGCCAGCAGCTTAGGGTCAGGGGAAGAGACCCAGTACTTC. Its protein product is CASSLGSGEETQYF. The whole variable domain, remainder taken from reference TRBV5-1 and TRBJ2-5, is KAGVTQTPRYLIKTRGQQVTLSCSPISGHRSVSWYQQTPGQGLQFLFEYFSETQRNKGNFPGRFSGRQFSNSRSEMNVSTLELGDSALYLCASSLGSGEETQYFGPGTRLLVL.

About this clonotype itself: A read error may explain this, as a much larger clone is one base away. The rearrangement uses TRBV7-9 and TRBJ2-3, with D uncertain. CDR3 size: 12 residues. Trimming removed 5 bases from V and 5 bases from J, with 8 bases in between. Germline V gene sequence: CDR1 SEHNR, CDR2 FQNEAQ (reference sequence). In DNA, the CDR3 is TGTGCCAGCAGCAAGATCAAAGATACGCAGTATTTT. This encodes CASSKIKDTQYF.

This clonotype was recorded at least ten times. V usage is TRBV5-6 and J usage is TRBJ2-2; no clear D gene. Germline values: CDR1 SGHDT, CDR2 YYEEEE. The CDR3 sequence is 15 residues long. With 0 bases removed from V and 6 bases from J, the gap between germline ends came to 12 bases. The CDR3: CASSLDSRFPGELFF. DNA of the CDR3: TGTGCCAGCAGCTTGGATTCTAGGTTCCCCGGGGAGCTGTTTTTT.

The chain recombines TRBV5-1 with TRBJ1-4; 8 positions agree with TRBD1. Germline V gene data show CDR1 as SGHRS and CDR2 as YFSETQ. The CDR3 sequence is 16 residues long. J was trimmed by 10 bases and V by 4 bases; bases with no gene match: 15. The chain's CDR3 is CASSPSQGTGLRKLFF. Here the CDR3 DNA reads TGCGCCAGCAGCCCCTCGCAAGGGACAGGATTGCGAAAACTGTTTTTT.

In this sample, this clonotype turned up many times. The chain uses TRBV7-2 and TRBJ2-5, with no clear D. V shed 0 bases and J shed 1 base, with 15 bases lying between them. Germline values: CDR1 SGHTA, CDR2 FQGNSA. The CDR3 length is 17 residues. CDR3 protein: CASSLAPYPGSQETQYF. The CDR3 DNA is TGTGCCAGCAGCTTAGCTCCCTACCCCGGATCCCAAGAGACCCAGTACTTC.

This clonotype was detected a few times. The J gene is TRBJ2-5, the V gene TRBV5-4, with TRBD2 matching over 13 bases. CDR3 size: 15 residues. CDR1 is SGHNT and CDR2 is YYREEE in the germline V gene (reference sequence). With 4 bases clipped from V and 4 bases from J, the junction kept 4 bases outside the gene matches. CDR3 region: CASSAGLAGVETQYF. The CDR3 DNA follows: TGTGCCAGCAGCGCAGGACTAGCGGGAGTAGAGACCCAGTACTTC.

There are a few counts of this clonotype. The rearrangement joins TRBV12-3 or TRBV12-4 to TRBJ1-1, with D possibly being TRBD1 (5 bases). The ends were cut back, 5 bases at V and 3 bases at J, with 13 bases in the middle. The CDR3 extends over 14 amino acids. The CDR3 here is CASSPRQLYTEAFF. The CDR3 DNA is TGTGCCAGCAGTCCTCGACAGTTATACACTGAAGCTTTCTTT.

This clonotype was seen a handful of times. This chain joins TRBV6-5 and TRBJ2-7; TRBD1 agrees at 7 bases. J gave up 2 bases and V 5 bases, and 3 bases lay outside the gene matches. CDR3 length equals 13 residues. Per germline, CDR1 MNHEY and CDR2 SVGAGI. The CDR3 region is CASSRDSPYEQYF. The CDR3 bases are TGTGCCAGCAGTCGGGACAGCCCCTACGAGCAGTACTTC.

V and J are TRBV10-1 and TRBJ2-7, with a weak D call TRBD2 (5 bases). V was cut by 5 bases and J by 5 bases, with 13 bases left in between. Germline lookup yields CDR1 WNHNN and CDR2 SYGVQD (reference sequence). This CDR3 region has 13 residues. Here the CDR3 reads CASSRRAGDEQYF. The CDR3 nucleotides are TGCGCCAGCAGTCGGCGGGCGGGCGACGAGCAGTACTTC.

This clonotype was found a few times. This chain uses TRBV30 with TRBJ1-2; D remains unclear. The germline V and J ends were trimmed by 0 bases and 7 bases, with 6 bases remaining between them. The V gene's germline CDR1 is GTSNPN and CDR2 SVGIG (reference sequence). The CDR3 has 11 residues. CDR3 in DNA: TGTGCCTGGAGTGTAGGGCTTGGCTACACCTTC. Its translation is CAWSVGLGYTF.